This T cell receptor (beta chain) was sequenced in a study of shared clonotypes between healthy human individuals. The protocol was immunoSEQ multiplex PCR, while the TCRdb copy is restricted to in-frame clones and leaves out a portion. The sample lists over a million clones, approximately 96% seen once, with about 1.2% in the top ten. From germline, CDR1 is MNHNS and CDR2 SASEGT. V was shortened by 6 bases and J by 4 bases, with 15 bases between the two germline ends. This CDR3 contains 14 residues. Sequencing was carried out using naive CD4+ T cells sorted from blood. The subset: CD45RA+ positively selected. This TCR came from a young man in good health. This chain joins TRBV6-1 and TRBJ1-2; D possibly corresponds to TRBD1 (5 bases). This CDR3 is CASRGDLPSYGYTF. DNA of the CDR3: TGTGCCAGCAGGGGGGACCTCCCTAGCTATGGCTACACCTTC.